Sequencing of this TCR beta chain was carried out in a study of shared clonotypes between healthy human individuals. General observations from the study: Estimated richness values were generally larger in naive subsets than in memory subsets.

Researchers partitioned CD4+ cells into CD45RA+ naive and CD45RA-negative memory subsets. As regards this clone: Antigen unknown.

Authors' methods: Filtering of immunoSEQ junctional sequences could not match full-length read filtering. Clones were sequenced by immunoSEQ multiplex PCR, and TCRdb holds only the in-frame ones, with some missing. That table gives V, J and clone size, and the DNA gave D and trimming. This table has roughly 2.4 million clones, around 95% appearing once. CDR3 length equals 13 residues. Germline loops: CDR1 MRHNA, CDR2 SNTAGT. V shed 6 bases and J shed 6 bases, with 15 bases lying between them. Sequenced sample: naive CD4+ T cells sorted from blood. The subset here: CD45RA+ positively selected. The sequence came from a man between 18 and 29 years old in good health. The chain employs TRBV6-4 and TRBJ2-7; perhaps TRBD1 as D (5 bases). CDR3 sequence reads: CASSSTGDGEQYF. The CDR3 bases are TGTGCCAGCAGCTCCACAGGAGACGGCGAGCAGTACTTC.